This T cell receptor (beta chain) was observed in a study of blood T cell repertoires in COVID-19. The method was immunoSEQ multiplex PCR; TCRdb's version includes in-frame clones alone and lacks a portion of them. This sample carries about 170,000 clones, 70% to 90% of them seen once, and the ten largest clones take roughly 0.8%. V shed 7 bases, J shed 9 bases, and the junction held 6 bases outside the gene matches. The CDR3 is made up of 12 amino acids. Germline V gene lookup returns CDR1 SNHLY and CDR2 FYNNEI. The sequenced sample consisted of PBMCs or T cells enriched from blood (not recorded which). The chain couples TRBV2 to TRBJ2-1; the match to TRBD2 covers 7 bases. This TCR derives from a woman aged 18-29 years who had recovered from COVID-19. This CDR3 reads CASIQGGFEQFF. The CDR3 DNA is TGTGCCAGCATCCAGGGAGGGTTTGAGCAGTTCTTC.